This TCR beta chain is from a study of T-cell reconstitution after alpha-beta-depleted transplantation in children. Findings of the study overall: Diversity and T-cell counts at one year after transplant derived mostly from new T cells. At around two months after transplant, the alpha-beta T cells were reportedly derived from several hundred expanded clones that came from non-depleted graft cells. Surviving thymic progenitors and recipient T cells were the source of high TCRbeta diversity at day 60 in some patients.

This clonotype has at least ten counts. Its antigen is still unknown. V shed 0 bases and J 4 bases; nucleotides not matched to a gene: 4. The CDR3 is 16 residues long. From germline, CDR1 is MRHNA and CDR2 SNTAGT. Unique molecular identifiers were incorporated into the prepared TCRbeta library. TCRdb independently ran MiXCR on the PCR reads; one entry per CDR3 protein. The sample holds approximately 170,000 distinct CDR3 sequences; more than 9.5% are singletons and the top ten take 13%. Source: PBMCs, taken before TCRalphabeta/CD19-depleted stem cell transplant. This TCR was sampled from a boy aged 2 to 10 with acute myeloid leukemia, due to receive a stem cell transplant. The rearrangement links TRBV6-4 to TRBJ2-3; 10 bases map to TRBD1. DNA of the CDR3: TGTGCCAGCAGTGACTCGCCGGGACAGGGGTCAGATACGCAGTATTTT. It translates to CASSDSPGQGSDTQYF.